Given below is one TCR beta chain in context. This sample is part of a study of blood T cell repertoires in COVID-19. The wider study: Specimens from acute and convalescent COVID-19 originated in the United States, Italy and Spain. PBMCs, B-cell-depleted T cells, or T cells provided the cDNA or gDNA that made up the material.

The CDR3 spans 15 residues. The ends lost 5 bases at V and 6 bases at J; junction bases unmatched: 8. Germline V lookup: CDR1 MNHEY, CDR2 SVGAGI. In the original workflow: The authors estimated nucleated cell counts from reference gene primer amplification. Sequencing used immunoSEQ multiplex PCR; TCRdb keeps in-frame clones, though not all of them. The V and J calls and clone size are taken from that table; D and trimming were inferred from the DNA. The sample consists of tens of thousands of clones, almost 90% of them appearing once. The receptor was isolated from a woman older than 75 with active or convalescent COVID-19. V gene TRBV6-5 combines with J gene TRBJ1-5; 9 bases are shared with TRBD1. Input material: peripheral blood. This CDR3 is CASSTGTGFGQPQHF. The CDR3 coding sequence is TGTGCCAGCAGTACCGGGACAGGGTTCGGTCAGCCCCAGCATTTT.